This record concerns one T cell receptor (beta chain) sequence. What it recognizes is unknown. Amplification used 60 Vbeta primers and 13 Jbeta primers. Assay used: immunoSEQ multiplex PCR; TCRdb lists only in-frame clones, some missing. The sample lists roughly 100,000 clones, 80% to 90% occurring once. The record originates from a study of cytomegalovirus exposure and HLA in healthy donors. General study findings and limits: The study assumed roughly uniform donor sequencing depth for presence/absence analyses. Researchers reported in a later analysis that a missense DCLRE1C variant was tied to TCR beta V- and J-gene trimming.

The TCR sequence derives from a woman aged 18-29 years in good health and CMV-seropositive. The sequenced material came from PBMCs.

In nucleotides, the CDR3 is TGTGCCAGCAGTTTGAGGGTGACGGCAGCTAATGAAAAACTGTTTTTT. Encoded protein: CASSLRVTAANEKLFF. The V call is TRBV6-5, the J call TRBJ1-4; unclear D gene. Between the trimmed V and J ends, which lost 4 bases and 3 bases, there was a span of 15 bases. Germline V gene data show CDR1 as MNHEY and CDR2 as SVGAGI. There are 16 residues in the CDR3.